These 20 T cell receptor beta chains originate from one sample sequenced in a study of T cell changes during pregnancy in multiple sclerosis. The table came from immunoSEQ multiplex PCR; TCRdb's copy has only in-frame clones and leaves some out. The sample has about 28,000 clones; approximately 90% are singletons. Here the sequenced sample was CD4+ T cells from peripheral blood mononuclear cells, taken in the first trimester of pregnancy. The receptors were sampled from a female donor in good health, enrolled as a control in a pregnancy study.

The chain couples TRBV28 to TRBJ1-4, with 7 bases lining up with TRBD1. The CDR3 is 15 amino acids. CDR1 is MDHEN, CDR2 SYDVKM, per germline. The junction had 11 bases not matched to a gene; V was cut back by 5 bases and J by 8 bases. CDR3 loop: CASSTPQTGYEKLFF. The CDR3 nucleotides are TGTGCCAGCAGTACTCCCCAGACAGGGTACGAAAAACTGTTTTTT.

The chain has TRBV2 and TRBJ1-5; 9 bases are shared with TRBD1. The CDR3 sequence is 14 residues long. From germline, CDR1 is SNHLY and CDR2 FYNNEI. The V and J ends lost 7 bases and 5 bases, in that order; junction bases with no gene match: 6. In DNA form, the CDR3 reads TGTGCCAGCAACCAGGACAGGGGTTATCAGCCCCAGCATTTT. Protein sequence: CASNQDRGYQPQHF.

The gene calls are TRBV28 and TRBJ1-2, with 8 bases identical to TRBD1. The V gene's germline CDR1 is MDHEN and CDR2 SYDVKM. This CDR3 is built from 13 residues. J gave up 2 bases and V 10 bases, and 6 bases lay outside the gene matches. As DNA, the CDR3 is TGTGCCACTCGGACAGGGTTAAACTATGGCTACACCTTC. Its translation is CATRTGLNYGYTF.

The rearrangement links TRBV29-1 to TRBJ2-7; the D gene is possibly TRBD2 (6 bases). The CDR3 sequence is 14 residues long. Germline lookup yields CDR1 SQVTM and CDR2 ANQGSEA. Between the trimmed V and J ends, which lost 5 bases and 4 bases, there was a span of 18 bases. The CDR3: CSVSLREPSYEQYF. The DNA for the CDR3 is TGCAGCGTTAGCCTACGGGAGCCGTCATACGAGCAGTACTTC.

The CDR3 DNA is TGCGCCAGCAGCCTCTTCCGAGGGGGAGTGGGGGACATTCAGTACTTC. It yields the protein CASSLFRGGVGDIQYF. The chain has TRBV4-3 and TRBJ2-4; a weak D match, TRBD1 (6 bases). V gave up 4 bases and J gave up 8 bases, with 21 bases separating them. The CDR3 totals 16 residues. Germline CDR1 LGHNA, CDR2 YSLEER.

The chain is built from TRBV29-1 and TRBJ1-4, with D unresolved. Germline CDR1 reads SQVTM; CDR2 reads ANQGSEA. Trimming left V 6 bases short and J 8 bases short, with 16 bases between. This CDR3 comprises 13 residues. The CDR3 nucleotides are TGCAGCGTCCAGCAGGTGAAGGAAGAAAAACTGTTTTTT. Translating it yields CSVQQVKEEKLFF.

This clone was picked up one time. This rearrangement joins TRBV7-3 to TRBJ2-1, with TRBD2 matching over 7 bases. Germline V gene sequence: CDR1 SGHTA, CDR2 FQGTGA. After removal of 5 bases from V and 7 bases from J, the junction contained 2 bases not matched to a gene. The CDR3 is 12 amino acids. CDR3 nucleotides: TGTGCCAGCAGCCGGACTAGTAATGAGCAGTTCTTC. This gives the protein CASSRTSNEQFF.

The chain joins TRBV6-6 to TRBJ2-3, with 8 bases identical to TRBD1. CDR1 and CDR2 from the germline V gene are MNHNY and SVGAGI (reference sequence). This CDR3 has 15 residues. J gave up 2 bases and V 6 bases, and 7 bases lay outside the gene matches. The CDR3 loop is CASRAGGPATDTQYF. CDR3 bases: TGTGCCAGCAGAGCAGGGGGCCCCGCCACAGATACGCAGTATTTT.

This rearrangement joins TRBV6-5 to TRBJ2-7, with TRBD2 matching 9 bases. Germline assignment: CDR1 MNHEY and CDR2 SVGAGI. CDR3 length equals 14 residues. V lost 4 bases, J lost 5 bases, and 6 bases stayed unmatched. The CDR3 loop is CASSSLAGLDEQYF. CDR3 bases: TGTGCCAGCAGTTCGCTAGCGGGGCTGGACGAGCAGTACTTC.

This chain links TRBV6-6 with TRBJ2-7; TRBD1 matches 10 bases. V dropped 0 bases and J dropped 2; count of bases not matched to a gene: 1. The V gene's germline CDR1 is MNHNY and CDR2 SVGAGI (reference sequence). CDR3 length equals 15 residues. DNA for the CDR3: TGTGCCAGCAGTTACTCCGGACAGGGGGCCTACGAGCAGTACTTC. Translated: CASSYSGQGAYEQYF.

The chain uses TRBV7-9 and TRBJ1-5; the D gene is possibly TRBD1 (5 bases). The ends were cut back, 6 bases at V and 6 bases at J, with 24 bases in the middle. Germline values: CDR1 SEHNR, CDR2 FQNEAQ (reference sequence). The CDR3 is 17 amino acids. Here the CDR3 reads CASSVTPQGLGGQPQHF. DNA of the CDR3: TGTGCCAGCAGTGTAACCCCCCAGGGACTCGGGGGTCAGCCCCAGCATTTT.

The J gene is TRBJ2-7, the V gene TRBV5-4; 13 bases agree with TRBD2. This CDR3 has 17 amino acids. With 4 bases clipped from V and 5 bases from J, the junction kept 12 bases outside the gene matches. Per the germline V gene, CDR1 is SGHNT and CDR2 is YYREEE (reference sequence). The CDR3 DNA sequence: TGTGCCAGCAGCCCATACACTAGCGGGGGGGCCGCCCACGAGCAGTACTTC. Amino acids: CASSPYTSGGAAHEQYF. Full variable domain (remainder filled in from reference TRBV5-4 and TRBJ2-7): ETGVTQSPTHLIKTRGQQVTLRCSSQSGHNTVSWYQQALGQGPQFIFQYYREEENGRGNFPPRFSGLQFPNYSSELNVNALELDDSALYLCASSPYTSGGAAHEQYFGPGTRLTVT.

The V gene is TRBV10-3, the J gene TRBJ1-1; D possibly corresponds to TRBD1 (5 bases). This CDR3 has 13 residues. Germline assignment: CDR1 ENHRY and CDR2 SYGVKD. Trimming left V 2 bases short and J 3 bases short, with 7 bases between. CDR3: CAISEGRDTEAFF. In nucleotides, the CDR3 is TGTGCCATCAGTGAGGGCAGGGACACTGAAGCTTTCTTT.

The chain combines TRBV7-9 with TRBJ2-2; TRBD1 matches 8 bases. CDR3 size: 15 residues. Germline V gene data show CDR1 as SEHNR and CDR2 as FQNEAQ (reference sequence). Trimming at V came to 5 bases and at J to 4 bases, leaving 6 bases not matched to a gene. CDR3 protein: CASSTRGRLTGELFF. As DNA, the CDR3 is TGTGCCAGCAGCACCAGGGGGCGCCTCACCGGGGAGCTGTTTTTT.

This chain uses TRBV7-6 with TRBJ1-5, with D perhaps matching TRBD1 (6 bases). The CDR3 sequence is 12 residues long. Germline V gives CDR1 SGHVS, CDR2 FNYEAQ. Trimming shortened V by 4 bases and J by 7 bases, and 8 bases separated the two germline ends. As DNA, the CDR3 is TGTGCCAGCAGCTCCAGGGGCCAGCCCCAGCATTTT. Encoded protein: CASSSRGQPQHF.

Of note for this clone: It is unclear where the CDR3 begins or ends on the DNA, so no DNA is shown, and the CDR3 is as TCRdb lists it. The gene calls are TRBV21-1 and TRBJ1-5; the D call TRBD1 from the table was never checked on the DNA. TRBV21-1 is described as a pseudogene. Both ends counted, the CDR3 spans 18 residues. CDR3 sequence reads: CASSKVGQGTPDSQPQHF.

This clone was detected only a few times. This chain joins TRBV21-1 and TRBJ2-2; the DNA was not used to check the table's D call, TRBD1. TRBV21-1 is labeled a pseudogene. The CDR3 sequence is 14 residues long. The CDR3 protein is CASRAREDTGELFF. CDR3 bases: TGTGCCAGCAGGGCCAGGGAAGACACCGGGGAGCTGTTTTTT.

The V and J genes are TRBV27 and TRBJ2-7, with 7 bases aligning to TRBD1. Germline-derived CDR1 and CDR2 are MNHEY and SMNVEV (reference sequence). Losses at the gene ends were 4 bases for V and 3 bases for J; bases not matched to a gene: 6. The CDR3 loop spans 14 amino acids. For the CDR3, the DNA is TGTGCCAGCAGTTCCGGGACAGACTACTACGAGCAGTACTTC. Translating it yields CASSSGTDYYEQYF.

The chain links TRBV5-4 to TRBJ1-2; possibly TRBD1 for D (6 bases). CDR1 is SGHNT and CDR2 is YYREEE in the germline V gene (reference sequence). V shed 3 bases and J shed 2 bases, with 8 bases lying between them. CDR3 length equals 13 residues. The chain's CDR3 is CASSSRGNYGYTF. The CDR3 DNA sequence: TGTGCCAGCAGCTCAAGGGGGAACTATGGCTACACCTTC.

The table lists this clone with a count of one. V is TRBV25-1 and J is TRBJ2-2, with a weak D call TRBD1 (5 bases). V was cut by 8 bases and J by 0 bases, with 16 bases left in between. The CDR3 is 16 amino acids. Per germline, CDR1 MGHDK and CDR2 SYGVNS. The CDR3 DNA reads TGTGCCAGCGGGGCGGTCCCCGGGTCGAACACCGGGGAGCTGTTTTTT. This sequence encodes CASGAVPGSNTGELFF.